The clone carrying this TCR beta chain has more than one count but fewer than ten. Its antigen is still unknown. Using its own MiXCR run on the 5' RACE reads, TCRdb lists one record per CDR3 protein. Of fewer than 250,000 distinct CDR3 sequences in the sample, 15% were seen once. Germline V gene lookup returns CDR1 KGHSH and CDR2 LQKENI. The V gene end was trimmed by 6 bases and the J gene end by 4 bases; junction bases not matched to a gene: 20. The CDR3 spans 18 residues. The sample is drawn from a study of T-cell memory formation after mild COVID-19. Study-level points and caveats: Among clones contracting day 15 to 85, CD4/CD8 was balanced, whereas later expanders leaned CD4+.

The J gene is TRBJ1-1, the V gene TRBV18; 7 bases agree with TRBD1. Sequencing was performed on PBMCs or a T cell subset sorted from them (not recorded which). The receptor's source is an adult woman who had mild COVID-19 (a few samples of this study predate the infection). Cell type and time point are not known. The CDR3 loop reads CASSRSRFNDRDRTEAFF. CDR3 sequence (DNA): TGTGCCAGCTCCCGAAGCCGTTTCAACGACAGGGATCGCACTGAAGCTTTCTTT.